This T cell receptor beta chain was observed in a study of T cell responses to AZD1222 COVID-19 vaccine. Turning to the study itself: Second-dose recipients at about 4 or about 12 weeks were treated as one pooled group.

Study findings and constraints: Repertoire sampling occurred only after the peak T cell response.

Produced via immunoSEQ multiplex PCR; TCRdb's table is partial and in-frame only. The table lists some 130,000 clones, roughly 90% of them singletons. As to this clone: Its specificity is not known.

CDR1 SGHVS and CDR2 FQNEAQ come from the germline V gene. This CDR3 is built from 15 residues. The V gene lost 2 bases and the J gene lost 5 bases, with 15 bases spanning the gap. This chain uses TRBV7-8 with TRBJ2-5; D is possibly TRBD2 (5 bases). The material sequenced was peripheral blood, taken on day 0 of AZD1222 vaccination. The TCR was taken from an adult in good health. In nucleotides, the CDR3 is TGTGCCAGCAGCTTAAGATGGGGAGTGGGTGAGACCCAGTACTTC. Translating gives CASSLRWGVGETQYF.